These 17 T cell receptor beta chains came from one sample sequenced in a study. Cells sorted as Tregs were CD4+, CD25+ and CD127-/low. TCRdb used MiXCR to reprocess the 5' RACE reads, holding one entry per CDR3 protein. This table has some 40,000 distinct CDR3 sequences, roughly 23% appearing once. Sequenced input: Tregs sorted from a lymph node. These receptors all stem from a female donor with breast cancer.

This clonotype was observed a few times. V is TRBV4-2 and J is TRBJ2-4, with a possible D match to TRBD2 (5 bases). Germline V gives CDR1 LGHNA, CDR2 YNFKEQ. Trimming removed 0 bases from V and 7 bases from J, with 19 bases in between. The CDR3 runs to 17 residues. The CDR3 nucleotides are TGTGCCAGCAGCCAAGATATCGACGGTCGGGATGGGAACATTCAGTACTTC. Translated: CASSQDIDGRDGNIQYF.

This clonotype was observed at least ten times. V usage is TRBV6-5 and J usage is TRBJ2-1, with 9 bases identical to TRBD2. The CDR3 is made up of 14 amino acids. The V gene end was trimmed by 0 bases and the J gene end by 8 bases; junction bases not matched to a gene: 2. The germline V gene has CDR1 MNHEY and CDR2 SVGAGI. The CDR3 sequence is CASSYSSGSYEQFF. CDR3 sequence (DNA): TGTGCCAGCAGTTACTCTAGCGGGAGCTATGAGCAGTTCTTC.

The gene calls are TRBV9 and TRBJ2-1, with D unresolved. From germline, CDR1 is SGDLS and CDR2 YYNGEE. V gave up 3 bases and J gave up 8 bases, with 9 bases separating them. The CDR3 totals 12 residues. The CDR3 loop reads CASSEGSDEQFF. The CDR3 nucleotides are TGTGCCAGCAGCGAGGGTTCCGATGAGCAGTTCTTC. Complete variable domain (other parts from reference TRBV9 and TRBJ2-1): DSGVTQTPKHLITATGQRVTLRCSPRSGDLSVYWYQQSLDQGLQFLIQYYNGEERAKGNILERFSAQQFPDLHSELNLSSLELGDSALYFCASSEGSDEQFFGPGTRLTVL.

In the case of this clonotype: A much larger clone differs by one base, so this may be a read error. The J gene is TRBJ1-2, the V gene TRBV7-9; D not certain. The CDR3 spans 11 residues. Germline V gene sequence: CDR1 SEHNR, CDR2 FQNEAQ (reference sequence). The chain's CDR3 is CASSPALGHTF. CDR3 nucleotides: TGTGCCAGCAGCCCCGCTCTTGGCCACACCTTC.

Remarks on this clonotype: An end of the junction differs from the germline gene, which may be a read error. The chain recombines TRBV13 with TRBJ2-7, with D possibly matching TRBD1 (5 bases). The germline V gene has CDR1 PRHDT and CDR2 FYEKMQ (reference sequence). This CDR3 comprises 14 residues. The CDR3 bases are TGTGACAGCAGCCAGGGAACGGGCTCCTACGAGCAGTACTTC. The encoded protein is CDSSQGTGSYEQYF.

Remarks on this clonotype: This CDR3 fails to terminate in the conserved phenylalanine or tryptophan, so it likely reflects a read error. This chain connects TRBV5-6 to TRBJ1-4, with D maybe TRBD1 (5 bases). V shed 0 bases and J shed 7 bases, with 10 bases lying between them. Germline loops: CDR1 SGHDT, CDR2 YYEEEE. This CDR3 region has 14 residues. CDR3 sequence (DNA): TGTGCCAGCAGCTTGGCTGGGGGGAGTGAAAAACTGTTTGTT. Protein product: CASSLAGGSEKLFV.

The chain carries TRBV30 and TRBJ1-1; D unclear. Germline V CDR1 and CDR2: GTSNPN, SVGIG (reference sequence). The CDR3 has 12 amino acids. V lost 2 bases and J lost 4, with 8 bases in between. The CDR3 sequence: CAWSLKGTEAFF. The CDR3 region has the DNA TGTGCCTGGAGTTTAAAGGGCACTGAAGCTTTCTTT.

This clonotype was recorded at least ten times. The chain has TRBV6-5 and TRBJ2-1, with 7 bases aligning to TRBD1. V shed 0 bases, J shed 7 bases, and the junction held 0 bases outside the gene matches. The CDR3 is made up of 13 amino acids. Germline V CDR1 and CDR2: MNHEY, SVGAGI. The CDR3: CASSYSQGNEQFF. CDR3 sequence (DNA): TGTGCCAGCAGTTACTCACAGGGGAATGAGCAGTTCTTC.

The chain employs TRBV12-3 or TRBV12-4 and TRBJ2-2, with D unclear. The CDR3 has 15 residues. V gave up 6 bases and J gave up 5 bases, with 16 bases separating them. The CDR3 region is CASSQNMITTGELFF. Here the CDR3 DNA reads TGTGCCAGCAGCCAAAACATGATCACTACCGGGGAGCTGTTTTTT.

This clonotype was found many times. The DNA for the CDR3 is TGCGCCAGCAGCGGGGTAGCGGGAGGGCCACTGAATGAGCAGTTCTTC. Amino acid sequence: CASSGVAGGPLNEQFF. The genes are TRBV4-3 and TRBJ2-1, with 11 bases lining up with TRBD2. Germline V gives CDR1 LGHNA, CDR2 YSLEER. The ends lost 5 bases at V and 7 bases at J; junction bases unmatched: 10. CDR3 length: 16 amino acids.

This clonotype has ten or more counts. The V and J genes are TRBV9 and TRBJ1-2; possibly TRBD1 for D (6 bases). Trimming stripped 2 bases from V and 5 bases from J, with 22 bases between. The germline CDR1 and CDR2 sequences are SGDLS and YYNGEE. The CDR3 extends over 17 amino acids. The CDR3 region has the DNA TGTGCCAGCAGCGTGTGGGGGGGGGCCCCCGGGAGGTATGGCTACACCTTC. Its protein product is CASSVWGGAPGRYGYTF.

This clonotype was counted between two and nine times. The junction differs from germline at one of its ends, possibly a read error. CDR3 sequence reads: CASSLGRGDSYNERFF. DNA for the CDR3: TGTGCCAGCAGCCTAGGACGGGGGGACAGCTACAATGAGCGGTTCTTC. The chain has TRBV7-6 and TRBJ2-1, with D perhaps being TRBD1 or TRBD2 (7 bases each). Germline CDR1 is SGHVS and CDR2 is FNYEAQ. The CDR3 runs to 16 residues.

This clonotype was seen ten or more times. The J gene is TRBJ2-2, the V gene TRBV5-6; 7 bases line up with TRBD2. CDR3 size: 16 residues. The ends lost 2 bases at V and 7 bases at J; junction bases unmatched: 11. Germline values: CDR1 SGHDT, CDR2 YYEEEE. CDR3 sequence reads: CASSFFPAGVGGELFF. The DNA of the CDR3 is TGTGCCAGCAGCTTTTTTCCGGCGGGAGTTGGCGGGGAGCTGTTTTTT.

The table lists this clonotype with many counts. The rearrangement joins TRBV28 to TRBJ2-5; 10 bases fit TRBD2. The V segment lost 6 bases and the J segment 4 bases; nucleotides outside the gene matches: 11. Per the germline V gene, CDR1 is MDHEN and CDR2 is SYDVKM. The CDR3 has 16 residues. CDR3 DNA: TGTGCCAGCAGGTCCCAGCGGGAGGGCATCTTAGAGACCCAGTACTTC. Translation gives CASRSQREGILETQYF.

The rearrangement links TRBV10-3 to TRBJ2-1; D might be TRBD1 or TRBD2, each matching 6 bases. Per the germline V gene, CDR1 is ENHRY and CDR2 is SYGVKD. V was shortened by 11 bases and J by 1 base, with 12 bases between the two germline ends. CDR3 size: 13 residues. The CDR3 here is CAVADSSYNEQFF. DNA of the CDR3: TGTGCCGTAGCGGACAGTTCCTACAATGAGCAGTTCTTC.

The chain carries TRBV29-1 and TRBJ2-4, with a weak D call TRBD2 (6 bases). Trimming took 6 bases from V and 2 from J, leaving 11 bases between them. The germline gives CDR1 SQVTM, CDR2 ANQGSEA. The length of the CDR3 is 13 residues. The CDR3 DNA reads as TGCAGCGTGGCGGGGTTCTCCAAAAACATTCAGTACTTC. Protein sequence: CSVAGFSKNIQYF. Full variable domain (outside the CDR3, taken from reference TRBV29-1 and TRBJ2-4): SAVISQKPSRDICQRGTSLTIQCQVDSQVTMMFWYRQQPGQSLTLIATANQGSEATYESGFVIDKFPISRPNLTFSTLTVSNMSPEDSSIYLCSVAGFSKNIQYFGAGTRLSVL.

J is TRBJ2-3 and V is TRBV5-1; 9 bases align to TRBD1. The CDR3 has 15 residues. Trimming removed 0 bases from V and 6 bases from J; junction bases left unmatched: 5. The germline CDR1 and CDR2 sequences are SGHRS and YFSETQ. CDR3 nucleotide sequence: TGCGCCAGCAGCTTGGGGACAGGGGCAGGGGATACGCAGTATTTT. This codes for CASSLGTGAGDTQYF.